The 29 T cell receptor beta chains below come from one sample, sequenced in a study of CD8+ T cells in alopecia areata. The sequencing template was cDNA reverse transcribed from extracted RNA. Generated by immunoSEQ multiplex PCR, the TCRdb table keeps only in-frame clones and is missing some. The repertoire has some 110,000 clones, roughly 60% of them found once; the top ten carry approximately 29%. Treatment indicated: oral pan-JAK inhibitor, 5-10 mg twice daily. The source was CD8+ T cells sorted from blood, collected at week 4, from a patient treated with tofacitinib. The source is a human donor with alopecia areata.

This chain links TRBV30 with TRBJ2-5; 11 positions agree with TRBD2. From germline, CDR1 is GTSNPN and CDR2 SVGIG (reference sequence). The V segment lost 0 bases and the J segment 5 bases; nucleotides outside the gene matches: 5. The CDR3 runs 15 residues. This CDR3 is CAWSVGTSGEETQYF. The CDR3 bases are TGTGCCTGGAGTGTAGGGACTAGCGGAGAGGAGACCCAGTACTTC.

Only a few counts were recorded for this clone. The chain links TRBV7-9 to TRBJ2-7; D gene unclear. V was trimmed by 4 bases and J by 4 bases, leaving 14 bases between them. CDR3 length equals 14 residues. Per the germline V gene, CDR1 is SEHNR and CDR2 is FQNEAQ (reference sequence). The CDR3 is CASSSSTGPYEQYF. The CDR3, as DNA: TGTGCCAGCAGCTCGTCGACTGGGCCGTACGAGCAGTACTTC.

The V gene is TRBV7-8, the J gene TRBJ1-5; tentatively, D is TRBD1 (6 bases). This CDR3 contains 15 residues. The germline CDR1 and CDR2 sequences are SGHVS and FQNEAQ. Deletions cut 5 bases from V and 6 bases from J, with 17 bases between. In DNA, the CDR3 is TGTGCCAGCAGCCCTCAAGACGGAGGGGGTCAGCCCCAGCATTTT. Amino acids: CASSPQDGGGQPQHF.

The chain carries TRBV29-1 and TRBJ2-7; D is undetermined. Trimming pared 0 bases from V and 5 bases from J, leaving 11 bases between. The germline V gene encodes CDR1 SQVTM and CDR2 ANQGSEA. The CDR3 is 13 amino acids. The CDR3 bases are TGCAGCGTTGAAGACATTTGGCACCACGAGCAGTACTTC. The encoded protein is CSVEDIWHHEQYF.

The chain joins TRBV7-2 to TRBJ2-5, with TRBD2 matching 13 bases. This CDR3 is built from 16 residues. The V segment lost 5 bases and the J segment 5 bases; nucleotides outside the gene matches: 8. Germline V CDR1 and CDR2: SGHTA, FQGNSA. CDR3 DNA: TGTGCCAGCAGCCCCACTAGCGGGGGGGCCGGCGAGACCCAGTACTTC. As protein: CASSPTSGGAGETQYF.

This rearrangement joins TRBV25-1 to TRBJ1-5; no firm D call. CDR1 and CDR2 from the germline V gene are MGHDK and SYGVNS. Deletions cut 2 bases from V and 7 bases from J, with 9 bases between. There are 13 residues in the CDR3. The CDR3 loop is CASSEGYQQPQHF. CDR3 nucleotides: TGTGCCAGCAGTGAAGGGTATCAACAGCCCCAGCATTTT.

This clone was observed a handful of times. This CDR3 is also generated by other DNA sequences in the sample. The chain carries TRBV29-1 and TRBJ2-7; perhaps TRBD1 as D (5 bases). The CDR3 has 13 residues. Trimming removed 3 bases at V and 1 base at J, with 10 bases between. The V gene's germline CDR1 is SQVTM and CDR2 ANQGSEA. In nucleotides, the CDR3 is TGCAGCGTTGAGTCAGGGATATCCTACGAGCAGTACTTC. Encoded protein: CSVESGISYEQYF.

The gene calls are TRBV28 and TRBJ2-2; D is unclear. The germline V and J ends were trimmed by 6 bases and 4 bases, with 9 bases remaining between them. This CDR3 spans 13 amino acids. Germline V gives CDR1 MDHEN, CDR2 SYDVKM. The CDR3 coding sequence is TGTGCCAGCAGCGTCTGGGGCACCGGGGAGCTGTTTTTT. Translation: CASSVWGTGELFF.

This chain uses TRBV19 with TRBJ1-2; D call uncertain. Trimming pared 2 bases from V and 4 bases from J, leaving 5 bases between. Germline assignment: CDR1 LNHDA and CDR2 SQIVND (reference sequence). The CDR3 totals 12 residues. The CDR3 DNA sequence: TGTGCCAGTAGTATAAACAGCTATGGCTACACCTTC. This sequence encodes CASSINSYGYTF.

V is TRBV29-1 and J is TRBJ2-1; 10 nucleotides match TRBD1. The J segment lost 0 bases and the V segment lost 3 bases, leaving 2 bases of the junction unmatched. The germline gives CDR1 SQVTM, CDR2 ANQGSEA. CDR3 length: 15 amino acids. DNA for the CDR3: TGCAGCGTTGACGGGACAGGGGACTCCTACAATGAGCAGTTCTTC. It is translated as CSVDGTGDSYNEQFF.

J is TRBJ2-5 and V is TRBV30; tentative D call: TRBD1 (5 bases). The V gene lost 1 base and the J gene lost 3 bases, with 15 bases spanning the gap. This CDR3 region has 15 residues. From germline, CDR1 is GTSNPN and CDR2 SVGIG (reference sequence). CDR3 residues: CAWSGGATAKETQYF. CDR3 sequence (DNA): TGTGCCTGGAGTGGGGGCGCGACGGCTAAAGAGACCCAGTACTTC.

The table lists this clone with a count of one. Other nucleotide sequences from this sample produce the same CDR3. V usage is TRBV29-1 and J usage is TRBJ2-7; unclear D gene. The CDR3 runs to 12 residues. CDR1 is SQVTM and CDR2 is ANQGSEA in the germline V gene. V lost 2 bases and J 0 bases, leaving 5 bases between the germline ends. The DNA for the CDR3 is TGCAGCGTTGAACACAGCTCCTACGAGCAGTACTTC. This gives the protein CSVEHSSYEQYF.

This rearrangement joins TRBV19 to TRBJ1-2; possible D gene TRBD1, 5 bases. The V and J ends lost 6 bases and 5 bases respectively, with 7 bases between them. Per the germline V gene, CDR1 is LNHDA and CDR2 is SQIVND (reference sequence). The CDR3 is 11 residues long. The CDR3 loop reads CASRGVYGYTF. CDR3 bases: TGTGCCAGTAGAGGGGTTTATGGCTACACCTTC.

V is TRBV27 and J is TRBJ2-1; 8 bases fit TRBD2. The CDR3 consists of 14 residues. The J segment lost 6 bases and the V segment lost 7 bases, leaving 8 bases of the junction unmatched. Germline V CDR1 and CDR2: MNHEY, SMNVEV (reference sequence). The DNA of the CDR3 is TGTGCCAGCAAAAAGCGGGGGACGACCAATGAGCAGTTCTTC. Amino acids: CASKKRGTTNEQFF.

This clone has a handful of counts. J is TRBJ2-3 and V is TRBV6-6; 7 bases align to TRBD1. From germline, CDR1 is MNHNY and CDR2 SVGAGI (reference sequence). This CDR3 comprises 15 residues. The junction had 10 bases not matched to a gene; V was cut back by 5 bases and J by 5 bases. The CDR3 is CASSRDSWFRDTQYF. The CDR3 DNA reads TGTGCCAGCAGTCGGGACAGCTGGTTCCGAGATACGCAGTATTTT.

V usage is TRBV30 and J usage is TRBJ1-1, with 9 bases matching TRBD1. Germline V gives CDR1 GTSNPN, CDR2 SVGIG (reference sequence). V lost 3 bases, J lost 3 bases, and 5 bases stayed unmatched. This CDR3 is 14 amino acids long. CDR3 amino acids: CAWSSGQGHTEAFF. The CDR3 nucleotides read TGTGCCTGGAGCTCGGGACAGGGTCACACTGAAGCTTTCTTT.

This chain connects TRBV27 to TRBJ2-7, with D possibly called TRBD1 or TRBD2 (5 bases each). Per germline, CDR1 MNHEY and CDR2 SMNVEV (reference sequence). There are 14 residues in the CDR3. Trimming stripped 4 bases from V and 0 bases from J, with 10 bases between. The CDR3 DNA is TGTGCCAGCAGTTGGGACCTAAGCTCCTACGAGCAGTACTTC. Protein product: CASSWDLSSYEQYF.

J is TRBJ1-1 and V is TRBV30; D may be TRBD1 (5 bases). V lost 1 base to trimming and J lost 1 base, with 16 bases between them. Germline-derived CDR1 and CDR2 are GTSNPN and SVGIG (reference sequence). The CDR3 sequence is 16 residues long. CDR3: CAWSEVRTPANTEAFF. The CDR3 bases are TGTGCCTGGAGTGAAGTGCGGACACCGGCGAACACTGAAGCTTTCTTT.

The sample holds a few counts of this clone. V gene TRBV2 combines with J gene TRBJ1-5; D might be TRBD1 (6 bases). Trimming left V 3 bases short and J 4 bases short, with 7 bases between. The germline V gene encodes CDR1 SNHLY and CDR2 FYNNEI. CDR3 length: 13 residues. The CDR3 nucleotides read TGTGCCAGCAGTGAGGACAGAAATCAGCCCCAGCATTTT. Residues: CASSEDRNQPQHF.

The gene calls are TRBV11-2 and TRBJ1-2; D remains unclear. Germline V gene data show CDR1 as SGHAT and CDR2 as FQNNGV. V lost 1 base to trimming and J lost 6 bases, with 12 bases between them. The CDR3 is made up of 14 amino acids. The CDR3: CASSLGPWRDGYTF. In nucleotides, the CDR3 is TGTGCCAGCAGCTTAGGACCCTGGAGGGATGGCTACACCTTC.

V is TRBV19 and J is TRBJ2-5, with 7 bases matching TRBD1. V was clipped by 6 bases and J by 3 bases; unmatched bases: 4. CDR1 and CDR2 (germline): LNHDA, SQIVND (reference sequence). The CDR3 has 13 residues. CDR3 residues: CASRLTGEETQYF. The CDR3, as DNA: TGTGCCAGTAGACTAACAGGGGAAGAGACCCAGTACTTC.

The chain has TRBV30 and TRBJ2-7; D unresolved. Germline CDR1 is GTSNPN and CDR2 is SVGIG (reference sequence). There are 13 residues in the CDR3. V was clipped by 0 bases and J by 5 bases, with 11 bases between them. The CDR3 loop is CAWSVGASNEQYF. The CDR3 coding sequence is TGTGCCTGGAGTGTAGGCGCCAGCAACGAGCAGTACTTC.

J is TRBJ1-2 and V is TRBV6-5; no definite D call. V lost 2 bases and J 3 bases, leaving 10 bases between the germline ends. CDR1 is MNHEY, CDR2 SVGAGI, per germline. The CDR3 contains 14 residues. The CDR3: CASSYGERDYGYTF. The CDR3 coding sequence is TGTGCCAGCAGTTACGGGGAAAGGGACTATGGCTACACCTTC.

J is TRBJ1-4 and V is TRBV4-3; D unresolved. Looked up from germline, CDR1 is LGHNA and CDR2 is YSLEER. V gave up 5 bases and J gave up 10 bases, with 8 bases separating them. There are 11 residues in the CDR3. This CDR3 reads CASSGYPKLFF. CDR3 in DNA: TGCGCCAGCAGCGGGTATCCAAAACTGTTTTTT.

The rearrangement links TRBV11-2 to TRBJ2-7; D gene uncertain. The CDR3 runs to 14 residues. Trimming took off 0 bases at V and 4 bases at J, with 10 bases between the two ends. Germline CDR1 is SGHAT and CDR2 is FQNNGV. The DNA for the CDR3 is TGTGCCAGCAGCTTAGAGGGAATCCTATACGAGCAGTACTTC. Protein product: CASSLEGILYEQYF.

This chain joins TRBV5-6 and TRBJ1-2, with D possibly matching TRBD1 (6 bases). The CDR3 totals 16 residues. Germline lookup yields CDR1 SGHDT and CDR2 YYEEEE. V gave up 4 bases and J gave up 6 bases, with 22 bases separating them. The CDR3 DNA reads TGTGCCAGCAGCAATCTGATTACAGGGCTACCTGATGGCTACACCTTC. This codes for CASSNLITGLPDGYTF.

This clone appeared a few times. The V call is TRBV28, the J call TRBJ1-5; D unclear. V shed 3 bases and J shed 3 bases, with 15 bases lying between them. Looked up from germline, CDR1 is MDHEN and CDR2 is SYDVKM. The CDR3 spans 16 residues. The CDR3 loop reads CASSFHGSRPNQPQHF. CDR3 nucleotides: TGTGCCAGCAGTTTTCATGGGAGTAGACCCAATCAGCCCCAGCATTTT. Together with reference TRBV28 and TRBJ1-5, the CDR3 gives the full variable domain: DVKVTQSSRYLVKRTGEKVFLECVQDMDHENMFWYRQDPGLGLRLIYFSYDVKMKEKGDIPEGYSVSREKKERFSLILESASTNQTSMYLCASSFHGSRPNQPQHFGDGTRLSIL.

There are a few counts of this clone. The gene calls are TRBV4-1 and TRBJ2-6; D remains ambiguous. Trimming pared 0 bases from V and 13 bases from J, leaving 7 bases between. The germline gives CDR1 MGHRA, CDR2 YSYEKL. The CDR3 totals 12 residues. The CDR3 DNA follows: TGCGCCAGCAGCCAAGACGGAGAGGTCCTGACTTTC. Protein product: CASSQDGEVLTF.

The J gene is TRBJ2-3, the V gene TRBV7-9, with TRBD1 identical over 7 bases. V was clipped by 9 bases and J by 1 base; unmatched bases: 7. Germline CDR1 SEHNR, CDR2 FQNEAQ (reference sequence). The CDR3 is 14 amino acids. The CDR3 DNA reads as TGTGCCAGACAGGGGATAGCCGGCACAGATACGCAGTATTTT. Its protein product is CARQGIAGTDTQYF.